This T cell receptor beta chain was recorded in a study of shared clonotypes between healthy human individuals. Study-wide background: Samples came from a couple of female and a few male donors aged 18 to 49.

This CDR3 has 16 residues. V lost 7 bases, J lost 8 bases, and 23 bases lay in between. Germline loops: CDR1 SNHLY, CDR2 FYNNEI. DNA at 150 to 250 ng, around 30,000 T cell genomes, went into sorted-subset replicate PCRs. Assay: immunoSEQ multiplex PCR; the TCRdb copy retains only in-frame clones and omits some. The sample has some 2.1 million clones, over 85% seen once; the top ten hold around 0.13%. Every donor was a Caucasian adult from Nashville, Tennessee. The sequencing sample was made of naive CD4+ T cells sorted from blood. Subset indicated: CD45RA+ positively selected. The gene calls are TRBV2 and TRBJ2-2, with D maybe TRBD1 (5 bases). This receptor was identified in a man younger than 35 in good health. The CDR3: CASTLEAGLGQGELFF. DNA of the CDR3: TGTGCCAGCACCCTAGAGGCCGGGCTGGGGCAGGGGGAGCTGTTTTTT.